The 31 T cell receptor beta chains in this list originate from one sample, sequenced in a study of T cell responses to AZD1222 COVID-19 vaccine. Profiling relied on immunoSEQ multiplex PCR, and the TCRdb table lists in-frame clones only, not all of them. The table shows about 70,000 clones, with 85% occurring only once. The input for sequencing was peripheral blood, taken on day 0 of AZD1222 vaccination. The receptors shown here come from an adult in good health.

The chain combines TRBV5-4 with TRBJ2-1; D ambiguous. The CDR3 contains 14 residues. CDR1 and CDR2 (germline): SGHNT, YYREEE (reference sequence). Trimming removed 5 bases from V and 5 bases from J, with 14 bases in between. The CDR3 DNA sequence: TGTGCCAGCAGTCCAGAGCTTCTCCACAATGAGCAGTTCTTC. This encodes CASSPELLHNEQFF.

J is TRBJ1-2 and V is TRBV2; D call uncertain. The CDR3 runs to 14 residues. The ends were cut back, 3 bases at V and 4 bases at J, with 12 bases in the middle. The germline CDR1 and CDR2 sequences are SNHLY and FYNNEI. The DNA of the CDR3 is TGTGCCAGCAGTGATCGGGCTCGAGTCTATGGCTACACCTTC. It is translated as CASSDRARVYGYTF.

V is TRBV7-6 and J is TRBJ2-5; 10 bases align to TRBD1. The CDR3 is made up of 14 amino acids. CDR1 SGHVS and CDR2 FNYEAQ come from the germline V gene. V lost 5 bases to trimming and J lost 6 bases; unmatched junction nucleotides: 6. The CDR3 here is CASSPTGGLKTQYF. The CDR3 DNA sequence: TGTGCCAGCAGCCCGACAGGGGGCCTAAAGACCCAGTACTTC.

CDR3 sequence: CASSLYRDQRNEAFF. In nucleotides, the CDR3 is TGTGCCAGCAGTTTATACCGGGACCAAAGAAATGAAGCTTTCTTT. The chain is built from TRBV27 and TRBJ1-1; a possible D gene is TRBD1 (5 bases). Deletions cut 1 base from V and 7 bases from J, with 16 bases between. Per the germline V gene, CDR1 is MNHEY and CDR2 is SMNVEV (reference sequence). The CDR3 extends over 15 amino acids.

The gene calls are TRBV29-1 and TRBJ1-1; D might be TRBD1 (6 bases). The V end was cut by 7 bases, the J end by 4 bases, with 19 bases between. This CDR3 comprises 14 residues. Germline V lookup: CDR1 SQVTM, CDR2 ANQGSEA. The chain's CDR3 is CSGHRARYGTEAFF. Written as DNA, the CDR3 is TGCAGCGGTCACAGGGCAAGGTACGGCACTGAAGCTTTCTTT.

The chain has TRBV11-2 and TRBJ1-3, with a possible D match to TRBD1 (5 bases). Trimming cost V 3 bases and J 0 bases, with 6 bases left between them. From germline, CDR1 is SGHAT and CDR2 FQNNGV. The CDR3 consists of 14 residues. This chain's CDR3 is CASSFGGSGNTIYF. In nucleotides, the CDR3 is TGTGCCAGCAGCTTCGGGGGCTCTGGAAACACCATATATTTT. The full variable domain, in which reference TRBV11-2 and TRBJ1-3 provide the parts outside the CDR3, is EAGVAQSPRYKIIEKRQSVAFWCNPISGHATLYWYQQILGQGPKLLIQFQNNGVVDDSQLPKDRFSAERLKGVDSTLKIQPAKLEDSAVYLCASSFGGSGNTIYFGEGSWLTVV.

This chain connects TRBV11-2 to TRBJ2-5, with 8 positions matching TRBD1. V lost 4 bases and J lost 3; bases outside the gene matches: 7. Germline V gene sequence: CDR1 SGHAT, CDR2 FQNNGV. The CDR3 runs to 15 residues. The CDR3 reads CASSSRADREETQYF. The CDR3 DNA follows: TGTGCCAGCAGCTCTCGGGCGGACAGGGAAGAGACCCAGTACTTC.

The chain uses TRBV6-2 or TRBV6-3 and TRBJ1-2; D gene ambiguous. Germline CDR1 reads MNHEY; CDR2 reads SVGEGT. V lost 0 bases, J lost 2 bases, and 7 bases lay in between. CDR3 length: 14 residues. CDR3 sequence: CASSYSTRNYGYTF. The CDR3, as DNA: TGTGCCAGCAGTTACTCTACGCGCAACTATGGCTACACCTTC.

This clone was seen many times. This chain connects TRBV3-1 (or the pseudogene TRBV3-2) to TRBJ1-2, with no clear D. The CDR3 loop spans 13 amino acids. Per germline, CDR1 LGHDT and CDR2 YNNKEL (reference sequence). Deletions cut 3 bases from V and 4 bases from J, with 9 bases between. CDR3 amino acids: CASSQSQLYGYTF. Here the CDR3 DNA reads TGTGCCAGCAGCCAGTCACAGCTCTATGGCTACACCTTC.

This chain links TRBV6-6 with TRBJ1-3, with TRBD1 matching 9 bases. CDR3 size: 15 residues. Germline loops: CDR1 MNHNY, CDR2 SVGAGI (reference sequence). J was trimmed by 2 bases and V by 5 bases; bases with no gene match: 4. For the CDR3, the DNA is TGTGCCAGCAGTACCCGGACAGGGGCTGGAAACACCATATATTTT. This sequence encodes CASSTRTGAGNTIYF.

The V and J genes are TRBV5-4 and TRBJ2-7, with 9 nucleotides matching TRBD2. The CDR3 has 15 residues. Germline V lookup: CDR1 SGHNT, CDR2 YYREEE (reference sequence). J lost 1 base, V lost 3 bases, and 5 bases had no gene match. In nucleotides, the CDR3 is TGTGCCAGCAGCTCTCGGACTAGCGAATCCTACGAGCAGTACTTC. This encodes CASSSRTSESYEQYF.

The chain employs TRBV3-1 (or the pseudogene TRBV3-2) and TRBJ2-6; D is possibly TRBD2 (6 bases). Trimming cost V 1 base and J 3 bases, with 10 bases left between them. This CDR3 has 16 amino acids. Germline CDR1 LGHDT, CDR2 YNNKEL (reference sequence). The CDR3 region has the DNA TGTGCCAGCAGCCAAGGACTAGGGAGTGGGGCCAACGTCCTGACTTTC. This codes for CASSQGLGSGANVLTF.

The chain employs TRBV7-9 and TRBJ2-3; D is possibly TRBD2 (6 bases). Trimming stripped 5 bases from V and 6 bases from J, with 12 bases between. The CDR3 is made up of 13 amino acids. CDR1 and CDR2 from the germline V gene are SEHNR and FQNEAQ (reference sequence). CDR3 nucleotides: TGTGCCAGCAGCCCAAAGGGGAGGGATACGCAGTATTTT. It encodes CASSPKGRDTQYF.

This clone was detected a few times. In DNA form, the CDR3 reads TGTGCCAGCAAATCAGGGTCTGGGGCCAACGTCCTGACTTTC. Translation gives CASKSGSGANVLTF. This chain connects TRBV2 to TRBJ2-6, with D perhaps TRBD1 (5 bases). Germline CDR1 is SNHLY and CDR2 is FYNNEI. Trimming removed 7 bases from V and 1 base from J, with 8 bases in between. CDR3 size: 14 residues.

The rearrangement uses TRBV5-1 and TRBJ2-7, with D possibly TRBD1 on 5 matching bases. The CDR3 is 14 amino acids. V was pared by 4 bases and J by 2 bases, with 13 bases between. Germline CDR1 reads SGHRS; CDR2 reads YFSETQ. The CDR3 DNA reads as TGCGCCAGCAGCCGTGACAGACCAACCTACGAGCAGTACTTC. This sequence encodes CASSRDRPTYEQYF.

This chain joins TRBV7-3 and TRBJ2-6; D gene unclear. Germline V gene sequence: CDR1 SGHTA, CDR2 FQGTGA. This CDR3 spans 15 amino acids. The V end lost 3 bases, the J end lost 7 bases, and 13 bases lay between the germline ends. The CDR3 sequence: CASSLNSIPANVLTF. CDR3 nucleotides: TGTGCCAGCAGCTTGAACAGTATCCCTGCCAACGTCCTGACTTTC. The full variable domain, in which reference TRBV7-3 and TRBJ2-6 provide the parts outside the CDR3, is GAGVSQTPSNKVTEKGKYVELRCDPISGHTALYWYRQSLGQGPEFLIYFQGTGAADDSGLPNDRFFAVRPEGSVSTLKIQRTERGDSAVYLCASSLNSIPANVLTFGAGSRLTVL.

This clone came up a few times. This chain links TRBV7-9 with TRBJ1-2; D is perhaps TRBD1 (5 bases). This CDR3 contains 14 residues. Germline CDR1 is SEHNR and CDR2 is FQNEAQ (reference sequence). Trimming took off 8 bases at V and 5 bases at J, with 18 bases between the two ends. The CDR3 sequence is CASGFTGRPYGYTF. The DNA of the CDR3 is TGTGCCAGCGGATTTACGGGACGGCCATATGGCTACACCTTC.

The chain combines TRBV2 with TRBJ2-1; 13 bases map to TRBD2. The CDR3 is 13 amino acids. V shed 6 bases and J 10 bases; nucleotides not matched to a gene: 3. Germline CDR1 and CDR2: SNHLY and FYNNEI. The CDR3 loop reads CASRLGLAGEQFF. The CDR3 coding sequence is TGTGCCAGCAGGTTGGGACTAGCGGGGGAGCAGTTCTTC.

The rearrangement links TRBV5-6 to TRBJ1-3; TRBD1 agrees at 9 bases. The CDR3 loop spans 12 amino acids. After removal of 5 bases from V and 8 bases from J, the junction contained 2 bases not matched to a gene. The germline CDR1 and CDR2 sequences are SGHDT and YYEEEE. In DNA, the CDR3 is TGTGCCAGCAGTCGGGACAGGGACACCATATATTTT. This sequence encodes CASSRDRDTIYF.

This chain connects TRBV4-1 to TRBJ2-3; D is undetermined. Trimming stripped 1 base from V and 6 bases from J, with 11 bases between. The V gene's germline CDR1 is MGHRA and CDR2 YSYEKL. This CDR3 contains 14 residues. The CDR3 sequence is CASSQAGLTDTQYF. The CDR3 DNA reads TGCGCCAGCAGCCAAGCGGGCCTTACGGATACGCAGTATTTT.

The V and J genes are TRBV3-1 (or the pseudogene TRBV3-2) and TRBJ1-3; D possibly corresponds to TRBD1 (5 bases). Germline CDR1 and CDR2: LGHDT and YNNKEL (reference sequence). V dropped 5 bases and J dropped 0 bases, with 11 bases sitting between them. There are 15 residues in the CDR3. The CDR3 sequence: CASSDRQPSGNTIYF. The DNA of the CDR3 is TGTGCCAGCAGCGACCGACAGCCCTCTGGAAACACCATATATTTT.

This clone was found once. The V and J genes are TRBV5-1 and TRBJ2-7; no firm D call. V shed 0 bases and J shed 0 bases, with 7 bases lying between them. The V gene's germline CDR1 is SGHRS and CDR2 YFSETQ. The CDR3 contains 14 residues. CDR3 amino acids: CASSLEVSSYEQYF. DNA of the CDR3: TGCGCCAGCAGCTTGGAGGTTAGCTCCTACGAGCAGTACTTC. Full variable domain (missing parts from reference TRBV5-1 and TRBJ2-7): KAGVTQTPRYLIKTRGQQVTLSCSPISGHRSVSWYQQTPGQGLQFLFEYFSETQRNKGNFPGRFSGRQFSNSRSEMNVSTLELGDSALYLCASSLEVSSYEQYFGPGTRLTVT.

The gene calls are TRBV2 and TRBJ1-2, with a weak D call TRBD1 (6 bases). Germline CDR1 is SNHLY and CDR2 is FYNNEI. The CDR3 spans 14 residues. V lost 2 bases, J lost 6 bases, and 13 bases lay in between. The CDR3 region is CASSEQGHGDGYTF. CDR3 coding DNA: TGTGCCAGCAGTGAACAGGGGCATGGGGATGGCTACACCTTC.

CDR3 bases: TGCAGCGTAGCCCGGGACTTCAGCTCCTACGAGCAGTACTTC. Translated: CSVARDFSSYEQYF. This chain joins TRBV29-1 and TRBJ2-7, with D perhaps TRBD2 (6 bases). CDR1 is SQVTM, CDR2 ANQGSEA, per germline. Trimming pared 6 bases from V and 0 bases from J, leaving 15 bases between. This CDR3 comprises 14 residues.

The V gene is TRBV10-1, the J gene TRBJ2-7, with 9 positions matching TRBD1. V dropped 6 bases and J dropped 5; count of bases not matched to a gene: 8. This CDR3 has 14 residues. The germline V gene encodes CDR1 WNHNN and CDR2 SYGVQD (reference sequence). The CDR3 DNA follows: TGCGCCAGCAGCGCGGGACAGGGCTTCGACGAGCAGTACTTC. Amino acid sequence: CASSAGQGFDEQYF.

V and J are TRBV6-5 and TRBJ1-6; perhaps TRBD1 as D (5 bases). Trimming pared 7 bases from V and 3 bases from J, leaving 10 bases between. Per germline, CDR1 MNHEY and CDR2 SVGAGI. The CDR3 covers 14 residues. DNA for the CDR3: TGTGCCAGCACCGAGGGACTCTATAATTCACCCCTCCACTTT. Its translation: CASTEGLYNSPLHF.

This chain links TRBV11-2 with TRBJ1-2, with no clear D. The CDR3 consists of 14 residues. Germline CDR1 SGHAT, CDR2 FQNNGV. V lost 1 base and J 4 bases, leaving 10 bases between the germline ends. Here the CDR3 reads CASSLAEQRYGYTF. CDR3 in DNA: TGTGCCAGCAGCTTAGCGGAACAGCGCTATGGCTACACCTTC.

V is TRBV18 and J is TRBJ2-7, with TRBD2 matching 11 bases. The CDR3 loop spans 14 amino acids. The germline V gene encodes CDR1 KGHSH and CDR2 LQKENI. After removal of 3 bases from V and 4 bases from J, the junction contained 2 bases not matched to a gene. The DNA of the CDR3 is TGTGCCAGCTCACCTACTAGCGGGAGTTACGAGCAGTACTTC. It translates to CASSPTSGSYEQYF.

In its sample, this clone was seen once. The chain has TRBV19 and TRBJ1-5, with a tentative D call TRBD1 (6 bases). V was shortened by 8 bases and J by 2 bases, with 10 bases between the two germline ends. The CDR3 covers 13 residues. Germline lookup yields CDR1 LNHDA and CDR2 SQIVND (reference sequence). The CDR3 protein is CASHRGGNQPQHF. Here the CDR3 DNA reads TGTGCCAGTCATAGGGGGGGCAATCAGCCCCAGCATTTT. Combining the CDR3 with reference TRBV19 and TRBJ1-5 gives the whole variable domain DGGITQSPKYLFRKEGQNVTLSCEQNLNHDAMYWYRQDPGQGLRLIYYSQIVNDFQKGDIAEGYSVSREKKESFPLTVTSAQKNPTAFYLCASHRGGNQPQHFGDGTRLSIL.

V usage is TRBV5-7 and J usage is TRBJ1-2; no firm D call. TRBV5-7 is an open reading frame whose function is uncertain. V lost 4 bases to trimming and J lost 2 bases, with 9 bases between them. The CDR3 loop spans 13 amino acids. The chain's CDR3 is CASSLQENYGYTF. CDR3 nucleotides: TGTGCCAGCAGCCTACAAGAAAACTATGGCTACACCTTC.

The V and J genes are TRBV7-9 and TRBJ1-5, with D possibly being TRBD1 (5 bases). The CDR3 loop spans 13 amino acids. In germline, CDR1 is SEHNR, CDR2 FQNEAQ (reference sequence). The V end was cut by 8 bases, the J end by 2 bases, with 10 bases between. For the CDR3, the DNA is TGTGCCAGCGCGGGGGGAGGCAATCAGCCCCAGCATTTT. It specifies CASAGGGNQPQHF.